This entry describes one T cell receptor (beta chain). TCRdb keeps only in-frame clones here, not all; method: immunoSEQ multiplex PCR. The data hold about 99,000 clones, with about 95% observed a single time. The CDR3 extends over 16 amino acids. Germline CDR1 reads MGHDK; CDR2 reads SYGVNS. The V and J ends lost 4 bases and 2 bases respectively, with 14 bases between them. This entry belongs to a study of technical replicates of blood from a handful of donors. The chain joins TRBV25-1 to TRBJ1-4, with unresolved D. This TCR was recovered from a human donor in good health. Sequencing was done on a sample of T cells isolated from PBMCs. The CDR3 nucleotides are TGTGCCAGCAGTGGACCCGACGCAGCGACTAATGAAAAACTGTTTTTT. Amino acids: CASSGPDAATNEKLFF.